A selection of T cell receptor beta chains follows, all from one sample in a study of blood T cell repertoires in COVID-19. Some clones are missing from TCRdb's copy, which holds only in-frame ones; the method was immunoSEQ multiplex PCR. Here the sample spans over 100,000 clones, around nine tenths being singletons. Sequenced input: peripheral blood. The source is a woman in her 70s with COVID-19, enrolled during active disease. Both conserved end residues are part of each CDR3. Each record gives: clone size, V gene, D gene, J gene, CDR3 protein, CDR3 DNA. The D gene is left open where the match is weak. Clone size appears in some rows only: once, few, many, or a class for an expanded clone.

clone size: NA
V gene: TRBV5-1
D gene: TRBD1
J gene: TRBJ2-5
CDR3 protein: CASSAGQGLRETQYF
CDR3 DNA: TGCGCCAGCAGCGCCGGACAGGGCCTCCGGGAGACCCAGTACTTC

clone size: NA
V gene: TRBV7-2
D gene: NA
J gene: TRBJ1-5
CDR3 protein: CASSPGRGQPQHF
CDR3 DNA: TGTGCCAGCAGCCCGGGGAGGGGCCAGCCCCAGCATTTT

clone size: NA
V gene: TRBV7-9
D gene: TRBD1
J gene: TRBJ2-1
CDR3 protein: CASGEQGSGEQFF
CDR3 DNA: TGTGCCAGCGGAGAACAGGGGTCGGGTGAGCAGTTCTTC

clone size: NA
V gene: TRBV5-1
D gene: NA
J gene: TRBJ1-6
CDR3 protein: CASSLLQENSPLHF
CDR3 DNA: TGCGCCAGCAGCTTGCTTCAGGAAAATTCACCCCTCCACTTT

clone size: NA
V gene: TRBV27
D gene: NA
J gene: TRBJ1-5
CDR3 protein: CASSLSRGGNQPQHF
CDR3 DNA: TGTGCCAGCAGTTTATCGCGGGGGGGCAATCAGCCCCAGCATTTT

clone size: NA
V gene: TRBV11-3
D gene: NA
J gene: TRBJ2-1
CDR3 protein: CASSPIGGSNEQFF
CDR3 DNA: TGTGCCAGCAGCCCAATCGGCGGATCCAATGAGCAGTTCTTC

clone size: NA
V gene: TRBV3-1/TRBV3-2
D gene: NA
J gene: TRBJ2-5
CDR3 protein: CASSQAVTSRQETQYF
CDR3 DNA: TGTGCCAGCAGCCAAGCGGTTACTAGTCGACAAGAGACCCAGTACTTC

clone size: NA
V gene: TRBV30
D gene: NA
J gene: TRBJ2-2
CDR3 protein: CAWSKRGGVNTGELFF
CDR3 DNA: TGTGCCTGGAGTAAAAGGGGCGGGGTGAACACCGGGGAGCTGTTTTTT

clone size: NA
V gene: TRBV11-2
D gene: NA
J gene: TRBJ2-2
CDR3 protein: CASSFRQRNTGELFF
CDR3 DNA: TGTGCCAGCAGCTTCAGACAGAGGAACACCGGGGAGCTGTTTTTT

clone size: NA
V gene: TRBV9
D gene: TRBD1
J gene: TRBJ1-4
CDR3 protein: CASSPDRGIVRLFF
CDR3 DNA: TGTGCCAGCAGCCCCGACAGGGGAATAGTAAGACTGTTTTTT

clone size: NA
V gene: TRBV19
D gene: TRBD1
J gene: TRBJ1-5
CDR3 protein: CASSPRDRGNQPQHF
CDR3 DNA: TGTGCCAGTAGTCCGCGGGACAGGGGGAATCAGCCCCAGCATTTT

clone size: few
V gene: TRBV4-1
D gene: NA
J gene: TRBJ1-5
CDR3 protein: CASSHPGQPNQPQHF
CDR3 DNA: TGCGCCAGCAGCCATCCAGGACAGCCTAATCAGCCCCAGCATTTT

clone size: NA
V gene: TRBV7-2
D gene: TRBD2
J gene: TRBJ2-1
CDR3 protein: CASSYLPSGAIYNEQFF
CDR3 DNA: TGTGCCAGCAGCTACCTCCCTAGCGGCGCGATCTACAATGAGCAGTTCTTC

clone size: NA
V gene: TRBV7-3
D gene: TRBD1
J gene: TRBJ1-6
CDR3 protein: CASSWTGGAESPLHF
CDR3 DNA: TGTGCCAGCAGCTGGACAGGGGGCGCGGAATCACCCCTCCACTTT

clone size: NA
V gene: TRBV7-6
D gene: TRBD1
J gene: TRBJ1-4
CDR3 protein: CASSSQGETNEKLFF
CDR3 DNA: TGTGCCAGCAGTTCACAGGGGGAAACTAATGAAAAACTGTTTTTT

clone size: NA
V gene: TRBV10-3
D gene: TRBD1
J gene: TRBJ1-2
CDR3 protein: CAISDSPGQKYGYTF
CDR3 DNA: TGTGCCATCAGTGACTCCCCGGGACAGAAGTATGGCTACACCTTC

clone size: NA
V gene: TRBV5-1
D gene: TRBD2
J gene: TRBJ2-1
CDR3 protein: CASGIAGPLTGQFF
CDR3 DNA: TGCGCCAGCGGAATAGCGGGCCCGCTGACGGGGCAGTTCTTC

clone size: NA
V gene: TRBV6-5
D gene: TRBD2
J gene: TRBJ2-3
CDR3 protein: CASRSGGLGDTQYF
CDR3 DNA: TGTGCCAGCAGATCGGGGGGGCTGGGAGATACGCAGTATTTT

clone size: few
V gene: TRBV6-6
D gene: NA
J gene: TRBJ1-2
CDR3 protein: CASYLTGSGGYTF
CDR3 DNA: TGTGCCAGCTATTTGACAGGCTCTGGTGGCTACACCTTC